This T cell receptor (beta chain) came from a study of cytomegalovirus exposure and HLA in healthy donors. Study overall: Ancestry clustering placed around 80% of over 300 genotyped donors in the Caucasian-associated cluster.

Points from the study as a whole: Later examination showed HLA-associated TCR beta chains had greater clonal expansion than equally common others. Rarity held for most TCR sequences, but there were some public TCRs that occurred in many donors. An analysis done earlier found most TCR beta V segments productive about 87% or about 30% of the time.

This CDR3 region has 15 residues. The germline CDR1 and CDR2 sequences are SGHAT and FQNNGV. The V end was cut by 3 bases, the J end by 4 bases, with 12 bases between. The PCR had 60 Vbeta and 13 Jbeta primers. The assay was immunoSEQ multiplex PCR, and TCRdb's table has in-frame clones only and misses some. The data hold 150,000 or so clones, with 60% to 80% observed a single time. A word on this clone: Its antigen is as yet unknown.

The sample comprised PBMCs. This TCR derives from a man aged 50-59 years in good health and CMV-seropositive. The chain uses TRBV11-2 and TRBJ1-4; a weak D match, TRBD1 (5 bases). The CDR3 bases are TGTGCCAGCAGCTTGAGTGACAGCAGTAATGAAAAACTGTTTTTT. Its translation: CASSLSDSSNEKLFF.